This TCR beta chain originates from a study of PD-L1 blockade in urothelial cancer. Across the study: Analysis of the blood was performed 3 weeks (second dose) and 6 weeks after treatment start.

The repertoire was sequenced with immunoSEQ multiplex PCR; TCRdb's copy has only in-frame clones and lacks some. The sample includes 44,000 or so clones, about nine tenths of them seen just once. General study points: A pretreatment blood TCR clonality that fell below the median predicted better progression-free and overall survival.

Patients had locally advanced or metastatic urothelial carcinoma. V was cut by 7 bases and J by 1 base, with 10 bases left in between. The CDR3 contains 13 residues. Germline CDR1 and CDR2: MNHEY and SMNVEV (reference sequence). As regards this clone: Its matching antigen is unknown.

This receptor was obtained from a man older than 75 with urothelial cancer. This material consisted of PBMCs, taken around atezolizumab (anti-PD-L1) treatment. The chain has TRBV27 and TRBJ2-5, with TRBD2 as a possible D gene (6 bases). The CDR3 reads CASKAGTQETQYF. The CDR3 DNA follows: TGTGCCAGCAAGGCGGGAACCCAAGAGACCCAGTACTTC.